Each of the 10 T cell receptor beta chains below was sequenced from the same sample in a study of blood T cell repertoires in COVID-19. Clones were read by immunoSEQ multiplex PCR, and TCRdb kept only the in-frame ones, dropping some. The sample carries some 180,000 clones, approximately 80% recorded once. What was sequenced was PBMCs or T cells enriched from blood (not recorded which). Receptors originate from a man between 60 and 70 years old who had been exposed to COVID-19.

This clone was found a few times. This chain links TRBV4-3 with TRBJ2-5; 9 nucleotides line up with TRBD2. Germline CDR1 LGHNA, CDR2 YSLEER. This CDR3 has 18 residues. Losses at the gene ends were 0 bases for V and 5 bases for J; bases not matched to a gene: 13. In DNA, the CDR3 is TGCGCCAGCAGCCAAGAGTCCGCGGGAGGGCCAGGTACGGAGACCCAGTACTTC. Translating it yields CASSQESAGGPGTETQYF.

This clone turned up a few times. The chain employs TRBV23-1 and TRBJ1-5, with 8 positions matching TRBD1. TRBV23-1 falls under the ORF class, with uncertain function. The CDR3 totals 15 residues. V shed 4 bases and J 7 bases; nucleotides not matched to a gene: 9. The CDR3: CASSLLEQGEQPQHF. Written as DNA, the CDR3 is TGCGCCAGCAGTCTCCTCGAACAGGGGGAACAGCCCCAGCATTTT.

This chain joins TRBV28 and TRBJ2-7, with a weak D call TRBD2 (6 bases). Per the germline V gene, CDR1 is MDHEN and CDR2 is SYDVKM. Between the trimmed V and J ends, which lost 5 bases and 8 bases, there was a span of 13 bases. This CDR3 comprises 12 residues. In DNA form, the CDR3 reads TGTGCCAGCAGTACTAACGGGGGAAAGCAGTACTTC. It specifies CASSTNGGKQYF. The entire variable domain, with the rest obtained from reference TRBV28 and TRBJ2-7, is as follows: DVKVTQSSRYLVKRTGEKVFLECVQDMDHENMFWYRQDPGLGLRLIYFSYDVKMKEKGDIPEGYSVSREKKERFSLILESASTNQTSMYLCASSTNGGKQYFGPGTRLTVT.

This sequence joins TRBV6-5 and TRBJ2-7; D might be TRBD1 (5 bases). CDR1 and CDR2 (germline): MNHEY, SVGAGI. This CDR3 is 12 amino acids long. The V gene lost 7 bases and the J gene lost 3 bases, with 10 bases spanning the gap. The CDR3 DNA reads as TGTGCCAGCACCTCGGACAACTACGAGCAGTACTTC. This translates into CASTSDNYEQYF.

The chain has TRBV12-3 or TRBV12-4 and TRBJ1-5; TRBD1 aligns across 8 bases. The CDR3 is made up of 13 amino acids. The V segment lost 6 bases and the J segment 6 bases; nucleotides outside the gene matches: 4. CDR3 protein: CASRTGVGQPQHF. The CDR3 coding sequence is TGTGCCAGCAGGACAGGGGTCGGTCAGCCCCAGCATTTT.

This chain links TRBV11-3 with TRBJ2-3; 7 bases fit TRBD2. Per germline, CDR1 SGHNT and CDR2 YENEEA. V lost 11 bases, J lost 3 bases, and 11 bases stayed unmatched. The CDR3 has 14 amino acids. The CDR3: CAPRGAGKTDTQYF. CDR3 bases: TGTGCCCCAAGGGGAGCGGGAAAGACAGATACGCAGTATTTT.

The rearrangement uses TRBV15 and TRBJ1-6; the D is unclear. Germline lookup yields CDR1 LNHNV and CDR2 YYDKDF (reference sequence). With 0 bases removed from V and 4 bases from J, the gap between germline ends came to 4 bases. The CDR3 is made up of 14 amino acids. The CDR3 loop is CATSREAYNSPLHF. In DNA, the CDR3 is TGTGCCACCAGCAGAGAAGCGTATAATTCACCCCTCCACTTT.

The chain uses TRBV6-1 and TRBJ1-2, with D possibly being TRBD1 (6 bases). The germline gives CDR1 MNHNS, CDR2 SASEGT. The CDR3 spans 16 residues. Trimming pared 3 bases from V and 3 bases from J, leaving 17 bases between. CDR3 residues: CASSDRSRGNHYGYTF. CDR3 coding DNA: TGTGCCAGCAGTGATAGGTCGAGGGGGAATCACTATGGCTACACCTTC.

In the case of this clone: A read error may produce the germline difference seen at one junction end. The rearrangement joins TRBV6-1 to TRBJ1-2; D is perhaps TRBD1 (6 bases). The germline V gene has CDR1 MNHNS and CDR2 SASEGT. The CDR3 spans 14 residues. DNA of the CDR3: TGTGCCAGCAGTGAAGGTGGGGGCCGCCGGACTCGAGCCTTC. Encoded protein: CASSEGGGRRTRAF.

The chain employs TRBV3-1 (or the pseudogene TRBV3-2) and TRBJ2-7; 11 bases map to TRBD1. CDR1 and CDR2 (germline): LGHDT, YNNKEL (reference sequence). With 4 bases clipped from V and 1 base from J, the junction kept 3 bases outside the gene matches. The CDR3 sequence is 15 residues long. CDR3 amino acids: CASSLGTGGSYEQYF. The DNA of the CDR3 is TGTGCCAGCAGCCTTGGGACAGGGGGATCCTACGAGCAGTACTTC.